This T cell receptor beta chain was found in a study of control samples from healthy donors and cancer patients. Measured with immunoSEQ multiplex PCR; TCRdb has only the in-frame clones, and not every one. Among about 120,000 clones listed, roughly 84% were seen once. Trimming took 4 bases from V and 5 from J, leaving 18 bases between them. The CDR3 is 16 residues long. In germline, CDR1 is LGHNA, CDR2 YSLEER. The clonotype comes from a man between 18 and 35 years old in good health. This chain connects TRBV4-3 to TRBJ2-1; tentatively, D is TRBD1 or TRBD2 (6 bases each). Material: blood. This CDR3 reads CASSPSGSRGDNEQFF. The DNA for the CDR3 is TGCGCCAGCAGCCCCTCCGGGAGTAGGGGGGACAATGAGCAGTTCTTC.